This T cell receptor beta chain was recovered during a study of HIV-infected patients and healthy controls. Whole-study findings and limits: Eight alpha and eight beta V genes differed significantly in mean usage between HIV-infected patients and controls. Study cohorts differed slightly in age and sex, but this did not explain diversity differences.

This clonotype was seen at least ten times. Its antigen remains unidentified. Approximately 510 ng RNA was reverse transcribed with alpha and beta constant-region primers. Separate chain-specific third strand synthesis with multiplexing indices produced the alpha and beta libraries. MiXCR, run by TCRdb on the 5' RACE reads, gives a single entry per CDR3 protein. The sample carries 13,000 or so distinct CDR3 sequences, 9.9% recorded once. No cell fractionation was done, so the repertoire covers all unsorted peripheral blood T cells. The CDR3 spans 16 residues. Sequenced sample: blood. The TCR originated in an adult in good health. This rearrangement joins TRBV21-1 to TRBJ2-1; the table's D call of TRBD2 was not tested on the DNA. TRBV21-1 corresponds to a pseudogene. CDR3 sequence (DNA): TGTGCCAGCAGCAAAAAGCGGGGGGGCTCCTACAATGAGCAGTTCTTC. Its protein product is CASSKKRGGSYNEQFF.